The rows below give T cell receptor beta chains drawn from one sample of a study of vaccination effects on CD4 cells after COVID-19. Antigens for these TCRs are unknown. Measured with immunoSEQ multiplex PCR; TCRdb has only the in-frame clones, and not every one. Counted here are tens of thousands of clones, around 70% occurring once; the ten biggest clones make up approximately 22%. The source material was CD4+ T cells from PBMCs cultured with SARS-CoV-2 spike peptides, sampled before COVID-19 vaccination. The receptor set was obtained from a human donor who received a COVID-19 vaccine. The CDR3 runs from the conserved cysteine through the conserved F or W. A D gene is named only where the DNA matches it firmly. For some rows the clone size is stated as once, few or many, or as a class when expanded; others skip it.

d_call | clone_size | j_call | v_call | cdr3_nt | cdr3_aa
. | . | TRBJ1-2 | TRBV9 | TGTGCCAGCAGCGCCATTACGAGCTATGGCTACACCTTC | CASSAITSYGYTF
. | . | TRBJ1-3 | TRBV13 | TGTGCCAGCAGCCCTGACAGGTTCTCTGGAAACACCATATATTTT | CASSPDRFSGNTIYF
. | once | TRBJ2-3 | TRBV5-6 | TGTGCCAGCAGCCGCCAGGGGGATACGCAGTATTTT | CASSRQGDTQYF
. | many | TRBJ1-2 | TRBV5-4 | TGTGCCAGCAGCTTGGGAGGGGCAATTTCCATTAACTATGGCTACACCTTC | CASSLGGAISINYGYTF
. | . | TRBJ1-1 | TRBV28 | TGTGCCAGCAGTTTAGGCGTGAACACTGAAGCTTTCTTT | CASSLGVNTEAFF
. | . | TRBJ1-4 | TRBV7-6 | TGTGCCAGCAGCGCCCTCGGAGGACGGATTAATGAAAAACTGTTTTTT | CASSALGGRINEKLFF
. | . | TRBJ2-7 | TRBV6-6 | TGTGCCAGCAGTACGCAGGGTGGAGGCTACGAGCAGTACTTC | CASSTQGGGYEQYF
. | . | TRBJ1-6 | TRBV5-1 | TGCGCCAGCAGGCAAGGGAACTCACCCCTCCACTTT | CASRQGNSPLHF
. | . | TRBJ1-2 | TRBV30 | TGTGCCTGGACCGGAGGGAACTATGGCTACACCTTC | CAWTGGNYGYTF
. | . | TRBJ2-1 | TRBV27 | TGTGCCAGCAGTTATAGAGTCGCGGGTTCCTACAATGAGCAGTTCTTC | CASSYRVAGSYNEQFF
. | . | TRBJ2-3 | TRBV9 | TGTGCCAGCAGCTCCCTCAAGGGGCCAGATACGCAGTATTTT | CASSSLKGPDTQYF
TRBD1 | . | TRBJ2-1 | TRBV6-6 | TGTGCCACCAAAGGGACAGCATACAATGAGCAGTTCTTC | CATKGTAYNEQFF
. | . | TRBJ1-5 | TRBV6-2/TRBV6-3 | TGTGCCAGCAGTTACTCGTACGATGGGGCAGGGCAGCCCCAGCATTTT | CASSYSYDGAGQPQHF
TRBD1 | . | TRBJ1-5 | TRBV5-6 | TGTGCCAGCAGCTTGGCCGCGGGACAGGGGGTGCCCCAGCATTTT | CASSLAAGQGVPQHF
TRBD1 | . | TRBJ2-6 | TRBV9 | TGTGCCAGCAGCACCTTACCGGGACAGGGAAGGACTGGGGCCAACGTCCTGACTTTC | CASSTLPGQGRTGANVLTF
. | . | TRBJ1-1 | TRBV18 | TGTGCCAGCTCACCCGGCCCCACTGAAGCTTTCTTT | CASSPGPTEAFF
. | . | TRBJ2-1 | TRBV18 | TGTGCCAGCTCACCACTACGGGGGGCCCTCGATGAGCAGTTCTTC | CASSPLRGALDEQFF
TRBD1 | . | TRBJ1-4 | TRBV28 | TGTGCCAGCAGTTCCCAAACCAGGGGGCCGGGTAATGAAAAACTGTTTTTT | CASSSQTRGPGNEKLFF
TRBD1 | . | TRBJ1-2 | TRBV19 | TGTGCCAGTAGTAGTCCGTCGGGACAGCAATACTATGGCTACACCTTC | CASSSPSGQQYYGYTF
. | . | TRBJ2-1 | TRBV28 | TGTGCCAGCAGTTTTAGGGAAGAGCAGTTCTTC | CASSFREEQFF
TRBD2 | . | TRBJ2-5 | TRBV14 | TGTGCCAGCAGCCAACAACTAGCGGGACAAGAGACCCAGTACTTC | CASSQQLAGQETQYF
. | . | TRBJ2-1 | TRBV7-9 | TGTGCCAGCAGCTTCAGTGGGTTGGGGGATGAGCAGTTCTTC | CASSFSGLGDEQFF
TRBD2 | . | TRBJ2-3 | TRBV5-1 | TGCGCCAGCAGCTTGGGACTAGCGGGAGGGCATACGCAGTATTTT | CASSLGLAGGHTQYF
. | . | TRBJ2-7 | TRBV5-1 | TGCGCCAGCAGCTCCTCGGACAGCTACGAGCAGTACTTC | CASSSSDSYEQYF
. | . | TRBJ1-4 | TRBV11-2 | TGTGCCAGCAGCTCGGGCGCAGGGTCCAATGAAAAACTGTTTTTT | CASSSGAGSNEKLFF
TRBD1 | . | TRBJ1-6 | TRBV19 | TGTGCCAGTAGTATCGGGACAGGGGGAGATAATTCACCCCTCCACTTT | CASSIGTGGDNSPLHF
TRBD2 | . | TRBJ2-1 | TRBV6-4 | TGTGCCAGCAGTGACTCTACTAGCGGGTACAATGAGCAGTTCTTC | CASSDSTSGYNEQFF
TRBD1 | . | TRBJ2-3 | TRBV6-6 | TGTGCCAGCAGTCACGGGACAGTCCGAGCAGATACGCAGTATTTT | CASSHGTVRADTQYF
TRBD1 | . | TRBJ2-6 | TRBV6-2/TRBV6-3 | TGTGCCAGCAGTTACTTGAGGAAGGGACAGCAATCGTCTGGGGCCAACGTCCTGACTTTC | CASSYLRKGQQSSGANVLTF
. | . | TRBJ2-5 | TRBV11-2 | TGTGCCAGCTCTCCATCGGGGAAAGAGACCCAGTACTTC | CASSPSGKETQYF
. | . | TRBJ1-4 | TRBV2 | TGTGCCAGCAGTCCAATTGCAACTAATGAAAAACTGTTTTTT | CASSPIATNEKLFF
TRBD1 | . | TRBJ1-2 | TRBV2 | TGTGCCAGAGGGACAGATGGCTACACCTTC | CARGTDGYTF
TRBD2 | . | TRBJ2-1 | TRBV7-2 | TGTGCCAGCAGCTTATTAGCAAGCGGGAGCTCGTGGTCTTACAATGAGCAGTTCTTC | CASSLLASGSSWSYNEQFF
. | . | TRBJ2-7 | TRBV4-1 | TGCGCCAGCAGCCAAGTAGCCTCCTACGAGCAGTACTTC | CASSQVASYEQYF
TRBD1 | . | TRBJ1-1 | TRBV9 | TGTGCCTCCGCCGGGGGACAGCCGAACACTGAAGCTTTCTTT | CASAGGQPNTEAFF
. | . | TRBJ1-5 | TRBV27 | TGTGCCAGCAGTTTATCGGGCAATCAGCCCCAGCATTTT | CASSLSGNQPQHF
. | . | TRBJ2-1 | TRBV7-2 | TGTGCCAGCAGCTTCCCGGGGTCCTACAATGAGCAGTTCTTC | CASSFPGSYNEQFF
TRBD2 | . | TRBJ2-5 | TRBV2 | TGTGCCAGCAGTTCCCGGGCGGGAGGAGAGACCCAGTACTTC | CASSSRAGGETQYF
. | . | TRBJ2-2 | TRBV7-8 | TGTGCCAGCAGCCGGGACGGGGCGACAAACACCGGGGAGCTGTTTTTT | CASSRDGATNTGELFF
TRBD2 | . | TRBJ2-5 | TRBV4-1 | TGCGCCAGCAGCCATCACGGGACTAACAAAGAGACCCAGTACTTC | CASSHHGTNKETQYF
TRBD2 | . | TRBJ2-3 | TRBV19 | TGTGCCAGTAGTATTTACCTAGCGGGGGGGCGGGATACGCAGTATTTT | CASSIYLAGGRDTQYF
TRBD2 | . | TRBJ2-5 | TRBV5-1 | TGCGCCAGCAGCTTGGAGTCTTACGTCGGGAGGGAGACCCAGTACTTC | CASSLESYVGRETQYF
TRBD2 | few | TRBJ2-1 | TRBV25-1 | TGTGCCAGCAGTGAACCGGGAGGGCCGGGTAGGGAGCAGTTCTTC | CASSEPGGPGREQFF
. | . | TRBJ1-3 | TRBV28 | TGTGCCAGCAGTTTCTCGGTCTCTGGAAACACCATATATTTT | CASSFSVSGNTIYF
. | . | TRBJ2-7 | TRBV14 | TGTGCCAGCAGCCAAGATGTGGGGAAGCAGTACTTC | CASSQDVGKQYF
TRBD2 | few | TRBJ2-1 | TRBV2 | TGTGCCAGCAGCCCTACCGGGAGGATCGTCTTGAGTGAGCAGTTCTTC | CASSPTGRIVLSEQFF
. | . | TRBJ1-2 | TRBV12-3/TRBV12-4 | TGTGCCAGCAGTTTAAGGTTATCCCATGGCTACACCTTC | CASSLRLSHGYTF
. | few | TRBJ2-7 | TRBV19 | TGTGCCAGTAGTCTGAGGATTGTGGGCGGGCGGCCACTGTCGTACGAGCAGTACTTC | CASSLRIVGGRPLSYEQYF